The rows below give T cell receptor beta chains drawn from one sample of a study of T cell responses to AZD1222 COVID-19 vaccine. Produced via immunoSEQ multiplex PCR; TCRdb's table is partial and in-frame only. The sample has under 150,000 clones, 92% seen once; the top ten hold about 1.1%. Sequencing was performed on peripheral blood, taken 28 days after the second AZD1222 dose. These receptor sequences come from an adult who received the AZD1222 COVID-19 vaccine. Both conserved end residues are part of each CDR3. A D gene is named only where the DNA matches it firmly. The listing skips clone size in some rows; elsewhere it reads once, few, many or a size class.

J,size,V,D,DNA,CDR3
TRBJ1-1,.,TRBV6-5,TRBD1,TGTGCCAGCAGTTCGGCAGGGGGCGGAGCTTTCTTT,CASSSAGGGAFF
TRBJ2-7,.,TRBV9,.,TGTGCCAGCAGCGCCCACGGGAGTCCATCCTACGAGCAGTACTTC,CASSAHGSPSYEQYF
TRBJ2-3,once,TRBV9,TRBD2,TGTGCCAGCAGGTGGGAGCCGGCGGGGGAAAGGAATACGCAGTATTTT,CASRWEPAGERNTQYF
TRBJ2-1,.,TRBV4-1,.,TGCGCCAGCAGCCAAGAAGGGGGTTCGGGGCTACTCGCGTACAATGAGCAGTTCTTC,CASSQEGGSGLLAYNEQFF
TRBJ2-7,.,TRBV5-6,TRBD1,TGTGCCAGCAGCTTGGGCACAGGGGGGAACTACGAGCAGTACTTC,CASSLGTGGNYEQYF
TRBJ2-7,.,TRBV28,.,TGTGCCAGCAGTACCTCAGATTCCTTTCGTAACCCCCTACGCAGCTCCTACGAGCAGTACTTC,CASSTSDSFRNPLRSSYEQYF
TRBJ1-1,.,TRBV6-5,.,TGTGCCAGCAGTTACTCGACCAGGGGGAACACTGAAGCTTTCTTT,CASSYSTRGNTEAFF
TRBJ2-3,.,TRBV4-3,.,TGCGCCAGCAGCCAAGGACTGAAGTCGCGATTCACAGATACGCAGTATTTT,CASSQGLKSRFTDTQYF
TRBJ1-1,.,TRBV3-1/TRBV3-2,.,TGTGCCAGCAGCCAAAACACAAAAGCTTTCTTT,CASSQNTKAFF
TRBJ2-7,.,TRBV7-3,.,TGTGCCGGACCCAGGGGCGAGCAGTACTTC,CAGPRGEQYF
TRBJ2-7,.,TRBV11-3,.,TGTGCCAGCAGCTTAGGTCAGGCGAGCTCCTACGAGCAGTACTTC,CASSLGQASSYEQYF
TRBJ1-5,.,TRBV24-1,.,TGTGCCACCAGTGATCATGAACAGGGCTGGGCCCAGCATTTT,CATSDHEQGWAQHF
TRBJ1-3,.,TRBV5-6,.,TGTGCCAGCAGCTTGCGCGGCAGGGTGTCGTACACCATATATTTT,CASSLRGRVSYTIYF
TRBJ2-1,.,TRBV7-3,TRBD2,TGTGCCAGCAGCTTACGGCTAGCGGGCGACAATGAGCAGTTCTTC,CASSLRLAGDNEQFF
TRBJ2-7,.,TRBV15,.,TGTGCCACCAGCAAAAATCCGGGACCTCTAGGCCAGTACTTC,CATSKNPGPLGQYF
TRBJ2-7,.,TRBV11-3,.,TGTGCCAGCAGCTTACATGGACAGAGCTCCTACGAGCAGTACTTC,CASSLHGQSSYEQYF
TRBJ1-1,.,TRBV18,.,TGTGCCAGCTCATCGGACCAGAACACTGAAGCTTTCTTT,CASSSDQNTEAFF
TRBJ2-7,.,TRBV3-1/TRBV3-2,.,TGTGCCAGCAGCCGGGATCATTCCTACGAGCAGTACTTC,CASSRDHSYEQYF
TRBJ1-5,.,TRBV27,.,TGTGCCAGCAGTCCGCGGACGGATGAGCCCCAGCATTTT,CASSPRTDEPQHF
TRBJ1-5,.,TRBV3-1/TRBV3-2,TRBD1,TGTGCCAGCAGCAGCAACAGGGGGAGTCAGCCCCAGCATTTT,CASSSNRGSQPQHF
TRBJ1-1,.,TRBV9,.,TGTGCCAGCAGCGCTGGGGGCAACACTGAAGCTTTCTTT,CASSAGGNTEAFF
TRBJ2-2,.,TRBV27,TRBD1,TGTGCCAGCAGACTCGGACAGGCCGGGGAGCTGTTTTTT,CASRLGQAGELFF
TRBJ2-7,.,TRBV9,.,TGTGCCAGCAGCCGTCGGGACGACTACGAGCAGTACTTC,CASSRRDDYEQYF
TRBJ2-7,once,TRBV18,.,TGTGCCAGCTCACCAACCAGGAGCGAGCAGTACTTC,CASSPTRSEQYF
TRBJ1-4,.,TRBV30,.,TGTGCCTGGAGTGCAAAGGGGATTGAAAAACTGTTTTTT,CAWSAKGIEKLFF
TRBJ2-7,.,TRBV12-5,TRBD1,TGTGCTAGTGGTTTGGCGACAGGGGGTGAGCAGTACTTC,CASGLATGGEQYF
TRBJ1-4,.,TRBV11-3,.,TGTGCCAGCAGCTTAGATCGGCATGAAAAACTGTTTTTT,CASSLDRHEKLFF
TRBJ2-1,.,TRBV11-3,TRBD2,TGTGCCAGCAGCTTTCGGGGCGGGAGCAATGAGCAGTTCTTC,CASSFRGGSNEQFF
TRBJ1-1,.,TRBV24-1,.,TGTGCCACCAGTGATTTTGGCGGTGAAGCTTTCTTT,CATSDFGGEAFF
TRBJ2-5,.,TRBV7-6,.,TGTGCCAGCAGCATCTCCCGGGACGGAGAGACCCAGTACTTC,CASSISRDGETQYF
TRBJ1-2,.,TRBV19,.,TGTGCCAGTACTCCCCCGGGGGACAACTACTATGGCTACACCTTC,CASTPPGDNYYGYTF
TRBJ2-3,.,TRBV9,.,TGTGCCAGCAGCGTTCTTGACACAGATACGCAGTATTTT,CASSVLDTDTQYF
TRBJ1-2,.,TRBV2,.,TGTGCCAGCAGGGACAGTCTCACTAACTATGGCTACACCTTC,CASRDSLTNYGYTF
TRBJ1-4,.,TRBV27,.,TGTGCCAGCAGTGGGGGGGGAGCGGCTAATGAAAAACTGTTTTTT,CASSGGGAANEKLFF
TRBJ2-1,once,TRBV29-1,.,TGCAGCGTCGCCGGAGGGCCGGGGAATGAGCAGTTCTTC,CSVAGGPGNEQFF
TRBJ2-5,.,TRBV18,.,TGTGCCAGCTCGCGGGACAGACAAGAGACCCAGTACTTC,CASSRDRQETQYF
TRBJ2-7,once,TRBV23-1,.,TGCCGAAGGGACATCAACTCCTACGAGCAGTACTTC,CRRDINSYEQYF
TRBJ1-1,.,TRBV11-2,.,TGTGCCAGCAGCCCTTGGGGGGCCCCGGGCACTGAAGCTTTCTTT,CASSPWGAPGTEAFF
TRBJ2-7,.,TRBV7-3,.,TGTGCCAGCAGCTCTACAGGGATTCGGGGGGACGAGCAGTACTTC,CASSSTGIRGDEQYF
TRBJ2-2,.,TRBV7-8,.,TGTGCCAGCAGCTTGATATCGGATGGGGAGCTGTTTTTT,CASSLISDGELFF
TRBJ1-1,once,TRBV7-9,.,TGTGCCAGCAGCTGGGACGTTGGGGAGAGCACTGAAGCTTTCTTT,CASSWDVGESTEAFF
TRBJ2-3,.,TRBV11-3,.,TGTGCCAGCAGCTTCCCAGGCACAGATACGCAGTATTTT,CASSFPGTDTQYF
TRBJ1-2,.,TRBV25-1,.,TGTGCCAGCAGTGAATGGGGGCTGTTTGGCTACACCTTC,CASSEWGLFGYTF
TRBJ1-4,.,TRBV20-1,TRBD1,TGCATAGGGACAGCTAATGAAAAACTGTTTTTT,CIGTANEKLFF
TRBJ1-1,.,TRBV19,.,TGTGCCAGTAGCCCTATGAACACTGAAGCTTTCTTT,CASSPMNTEAFF
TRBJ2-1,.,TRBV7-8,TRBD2,TGTGCCAGCAGCCCCGAAACCCGACTAGCGGGAGGGCCGGTCAATGAGCAGTTCTTC,CASSPETRLAGGPVNEQFF
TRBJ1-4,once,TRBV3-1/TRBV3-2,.,TGTGCCAGCAGCCTGGGGGGGATTGAAAAACTGTTTTTT,CASSLGGIEKLFF
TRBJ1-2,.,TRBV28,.,TGTGCCAGCAGTTTATGGCAGGCATCCTATGGCTACACCTTC,CASSLWQASYGYTF
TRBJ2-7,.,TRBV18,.,TGTGCCAGCTCACCACCCCTAGCGTCCCCCGAGCAGTACTTC,CASSPPLASPEQYF
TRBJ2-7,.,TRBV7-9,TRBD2,TGTGCCAGCAGCCCCCGTCTCCCTAGCGGGAGCGCTACCTCCTACGAGCAGTACTTC,CASSPRLPSGSATSYEQYF
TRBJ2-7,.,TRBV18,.,TGTGCCAGCTCACCAGGGGTCTACGAGCAGTACTTC,CASSPGVYEQYF